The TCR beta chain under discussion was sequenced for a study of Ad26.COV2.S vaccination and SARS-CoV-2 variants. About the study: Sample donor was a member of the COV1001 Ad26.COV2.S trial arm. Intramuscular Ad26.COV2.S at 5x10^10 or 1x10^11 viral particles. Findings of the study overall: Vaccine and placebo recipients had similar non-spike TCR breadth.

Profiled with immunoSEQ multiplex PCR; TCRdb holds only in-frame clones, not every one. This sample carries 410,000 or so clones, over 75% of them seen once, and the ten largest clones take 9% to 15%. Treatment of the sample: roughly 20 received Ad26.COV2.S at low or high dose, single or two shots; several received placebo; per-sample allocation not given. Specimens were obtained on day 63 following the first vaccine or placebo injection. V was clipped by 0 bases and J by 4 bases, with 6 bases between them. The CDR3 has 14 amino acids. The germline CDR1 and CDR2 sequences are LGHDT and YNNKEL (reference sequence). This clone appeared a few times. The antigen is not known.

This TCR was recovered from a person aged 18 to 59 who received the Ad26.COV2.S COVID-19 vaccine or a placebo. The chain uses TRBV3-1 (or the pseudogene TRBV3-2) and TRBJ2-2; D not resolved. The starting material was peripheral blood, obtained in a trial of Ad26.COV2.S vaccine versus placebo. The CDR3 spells CASSQEPTTGELFF. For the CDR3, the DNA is TGTGCCAGCAGCCAAGAACCGACCACCGGGGAGCTGTTTTTT.